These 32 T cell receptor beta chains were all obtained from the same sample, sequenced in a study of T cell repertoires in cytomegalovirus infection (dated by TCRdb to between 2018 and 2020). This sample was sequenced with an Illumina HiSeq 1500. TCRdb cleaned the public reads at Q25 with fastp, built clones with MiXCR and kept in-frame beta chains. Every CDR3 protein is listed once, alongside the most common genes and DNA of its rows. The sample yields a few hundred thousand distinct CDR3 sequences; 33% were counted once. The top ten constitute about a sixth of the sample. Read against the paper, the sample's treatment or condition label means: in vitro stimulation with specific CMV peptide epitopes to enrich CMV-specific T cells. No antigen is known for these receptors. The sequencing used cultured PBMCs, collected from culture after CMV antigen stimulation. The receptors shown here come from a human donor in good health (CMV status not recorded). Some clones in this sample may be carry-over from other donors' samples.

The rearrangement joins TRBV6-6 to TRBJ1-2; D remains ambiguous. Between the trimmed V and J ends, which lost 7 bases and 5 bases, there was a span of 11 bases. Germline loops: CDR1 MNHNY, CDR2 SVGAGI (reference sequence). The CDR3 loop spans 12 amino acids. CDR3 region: CASKRTEYGYTF. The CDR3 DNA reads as TGTGCCAGCAAGAGGACTGAGTATGGCTACACCTTC.

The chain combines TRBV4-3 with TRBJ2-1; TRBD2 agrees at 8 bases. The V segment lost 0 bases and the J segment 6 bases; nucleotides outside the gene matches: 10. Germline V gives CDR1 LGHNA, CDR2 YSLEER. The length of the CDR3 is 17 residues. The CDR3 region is CASSQDPTSVAFNEQFF. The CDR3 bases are TGCGCCAGCAGCCAAGATCCGACTAGCGTCGCATTCAATGAGCAGTTCTTC.

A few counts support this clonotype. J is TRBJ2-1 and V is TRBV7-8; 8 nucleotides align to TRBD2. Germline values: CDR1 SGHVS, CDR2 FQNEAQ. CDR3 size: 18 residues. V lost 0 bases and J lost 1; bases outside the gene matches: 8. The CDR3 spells CASSLARGERLSYNEQFF. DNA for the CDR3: TGTGCCAGCAGCTTAGCGCGGGGGGAACGCCTGTCCTACAATGAGCAGTTCTTC.

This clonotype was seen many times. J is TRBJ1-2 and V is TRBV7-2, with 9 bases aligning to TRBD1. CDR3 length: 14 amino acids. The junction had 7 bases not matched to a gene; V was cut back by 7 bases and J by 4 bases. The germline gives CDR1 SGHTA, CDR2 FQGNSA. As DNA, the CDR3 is TGTGCCAGCACTTCTACAGGGGGCGGCTATGGCTACACCTTC. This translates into CASTSTGGGYGYTF.

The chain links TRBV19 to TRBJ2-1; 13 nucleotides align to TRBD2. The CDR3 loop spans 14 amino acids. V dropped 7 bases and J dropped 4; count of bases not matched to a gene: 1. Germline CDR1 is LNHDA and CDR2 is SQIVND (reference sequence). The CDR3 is CASMGLAGYNEQFF. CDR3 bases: TGTGCCAGTATGGGACTAGCGGGGTACAATGAGCAGTTCTTC.

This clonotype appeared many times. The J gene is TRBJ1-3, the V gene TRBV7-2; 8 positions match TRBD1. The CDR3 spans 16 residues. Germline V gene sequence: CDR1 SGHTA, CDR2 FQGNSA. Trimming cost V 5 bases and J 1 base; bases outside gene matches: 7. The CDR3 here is CASSTGQGMSGNTIYF. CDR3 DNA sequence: TGTGCCAGCAGCACAGGACAGGGAATGTCTGGAAACACCATATATTTT.

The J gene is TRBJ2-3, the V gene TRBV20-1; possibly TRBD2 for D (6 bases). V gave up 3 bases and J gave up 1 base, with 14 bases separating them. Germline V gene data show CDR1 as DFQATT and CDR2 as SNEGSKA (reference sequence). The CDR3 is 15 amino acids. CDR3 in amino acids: CSASLWGVGTDTQYF. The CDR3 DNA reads TGCAGTGCTAGCCTCTGGGGGGTTGGCACAGATACGCAGTATTTT.

CDR3 sequence (DNA): TGTGCCAGCAGCTTCCGACAGGGAAGAGAGACCCAGTACTTC. Its translation is CASSFRQGRETQYF. The V gene is TRBV7-2, the J gene TRBJ2-5; 7 bases fit TRBD1. Looked up from germline, CDR1 is SGHTA and CDR2 is FQGNSA. This CDR3 has 14 residues. V lost 3 bases and J lost 4; bases outside the gene matches: 5.

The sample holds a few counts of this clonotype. CDR3 DNA sequence: TGTGCCAGCAGGCCCCCTCCTTCAGGGACTCATCGCCCCTACGAGCAGTACGTC. It is translated as CASRPPPSGTHRPYEQYV. J is TRBJ2-7 and V is TRBV7-9, with D possibly TRBD2 on 6 matching bases. The CDR3 length is 18 residues. Trimming pared 6 bases from V and 2 bases from J, leaving 26 bases between. Germline assignment: CDR1 SEHNR and CDR2 FQNEAQ (reference sequence).

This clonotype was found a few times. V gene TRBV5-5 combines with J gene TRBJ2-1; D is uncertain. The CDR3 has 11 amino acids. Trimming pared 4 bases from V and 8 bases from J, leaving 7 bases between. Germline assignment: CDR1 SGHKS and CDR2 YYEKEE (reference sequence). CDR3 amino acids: CASSAAHEQFF. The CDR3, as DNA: TGTGCCAGCAGCGCCGCCCATGAGCAGTTCTTC.

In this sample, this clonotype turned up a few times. CDR3 DNA: TGTGCCATCAGTGTAGGGACAGGGACCTACGAGCAGTACGTC. It codes for CAISVGTGTYEQYV. The chain combines TRBV10-3 with TRBJ2-7; 9 nucleotides agree with TRBD1. The CDR3 contains 14 residues. Trimming removed 4 bases from V and 2 bases from J; junction bases left unmatched: 3. Germline values: CDR1 ENHRY, CDR2 SYGVKD.

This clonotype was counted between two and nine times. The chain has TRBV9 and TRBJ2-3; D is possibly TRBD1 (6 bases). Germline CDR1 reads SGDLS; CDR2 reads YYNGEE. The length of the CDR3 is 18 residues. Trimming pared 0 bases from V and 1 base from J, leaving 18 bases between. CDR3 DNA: TGTGCCAGCAGCGTAGCTCGGGATAGAGAGGGGGGCACAGATACGCAGTATTTT. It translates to CASSVARDREGGTDTQYF.

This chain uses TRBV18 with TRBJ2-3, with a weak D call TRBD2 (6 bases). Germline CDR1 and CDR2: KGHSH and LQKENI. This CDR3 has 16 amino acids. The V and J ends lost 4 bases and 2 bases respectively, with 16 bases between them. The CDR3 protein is CASSLEGLTATDTQYF. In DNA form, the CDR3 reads TGTGCCAGCTCACTTGAGGGACTGACCGCCACAGATACGCAGTATTTT.

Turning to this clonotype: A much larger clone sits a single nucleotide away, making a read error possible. CDR3 in amino acids: CASSRLLSGSVEEAQYF. The CDR3 DNA reads TGCGCCAGCAGCCGATTACTTAGCGGGAGCGTGGAAGAGGCCCAGTACTTC. The chain uses TRBV5-1 and TRBJ2-5; 9 bases line up with TRBD2. Germline lookup yields CDR1 SGHRS and CDR2 YFSETQ. The CDR3 loop spans 17 amino acids.

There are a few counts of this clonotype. For the CDR3, the DNA is TGTGCCAGTCATACTAGGCTACTCTACAATGAGCAGTTCTTC. This sequence encodes CASHTRLLYNEQFF. The V call is TRBV6-2 or TRBV6-3, the J call TRBJ2-1, with a tentative D call TRBD2 (5 bases). The germline gives CDR1 MNHEY, CDR2 SVGEGT. Trimming took 9 bases from V and 3 from J, leaving 15 bases between them. The CDR3 is made up of 14 amino acids.

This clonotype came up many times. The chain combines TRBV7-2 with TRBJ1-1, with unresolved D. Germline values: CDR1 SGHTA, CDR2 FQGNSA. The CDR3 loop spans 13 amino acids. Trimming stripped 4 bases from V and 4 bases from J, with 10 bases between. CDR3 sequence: CASSSGLLTEAFF. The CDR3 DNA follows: TGTGCCAGCAGCTCGGGCCTTCTCACTGAAGCTTTCTTT.

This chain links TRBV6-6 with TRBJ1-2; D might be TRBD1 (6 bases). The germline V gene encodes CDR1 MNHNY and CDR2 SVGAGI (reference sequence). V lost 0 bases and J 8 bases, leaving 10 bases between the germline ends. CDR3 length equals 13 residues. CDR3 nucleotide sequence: TGTGCCAGCAGTTACTCCCGGGGGCTCGGCTACACCTTC. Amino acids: CASSYSRGLGYTF.

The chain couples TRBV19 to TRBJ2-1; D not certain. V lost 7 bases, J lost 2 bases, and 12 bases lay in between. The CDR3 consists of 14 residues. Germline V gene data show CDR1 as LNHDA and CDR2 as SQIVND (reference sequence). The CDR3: CASTSTFPYNEQFF. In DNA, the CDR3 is TGTGCCAGTACGTCCACCTTCCCCTACAATGAGCAGTTCTTC.

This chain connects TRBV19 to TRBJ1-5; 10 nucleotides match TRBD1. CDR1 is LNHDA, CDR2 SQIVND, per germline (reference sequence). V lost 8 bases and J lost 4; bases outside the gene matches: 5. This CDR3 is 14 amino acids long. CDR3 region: CASEDRGWNQPQHF. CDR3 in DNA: TGTGCCAGTGAGGACAGGGGGTGGAATCAGCCCCAGCATTTT.

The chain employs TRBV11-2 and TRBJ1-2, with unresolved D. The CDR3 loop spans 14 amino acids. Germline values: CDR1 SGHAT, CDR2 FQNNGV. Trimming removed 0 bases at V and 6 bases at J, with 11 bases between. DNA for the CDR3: TGTGCCAGCAGCTTAGATCAGTTTTATGATGGCTACACCTTC. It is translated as CASSLDQFYDGYTF.

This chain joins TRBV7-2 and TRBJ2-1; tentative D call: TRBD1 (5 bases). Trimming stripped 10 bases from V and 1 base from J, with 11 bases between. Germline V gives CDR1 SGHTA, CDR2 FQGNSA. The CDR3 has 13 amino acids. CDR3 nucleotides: TGTGCCAACGGCAAGGGGTCCTACAATGAGCAGTTCTTC. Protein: CANGKGSYNEQFF.

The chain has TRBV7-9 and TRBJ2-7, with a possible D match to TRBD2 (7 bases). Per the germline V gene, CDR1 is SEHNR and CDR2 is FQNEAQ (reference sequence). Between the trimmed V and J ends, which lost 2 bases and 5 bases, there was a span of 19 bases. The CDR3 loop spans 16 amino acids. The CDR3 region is CASSLLGRGARDEQYF. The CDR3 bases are TGTGCCAGCAGCTTACTAGGTCGGGGGGCGAGGGACGAGCAGTACTTC.

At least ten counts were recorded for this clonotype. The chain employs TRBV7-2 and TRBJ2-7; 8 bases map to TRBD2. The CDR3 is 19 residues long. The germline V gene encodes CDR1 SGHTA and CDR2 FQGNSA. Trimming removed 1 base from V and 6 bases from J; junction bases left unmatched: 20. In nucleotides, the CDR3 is TGTGCCAGCAGCTTAGGGTCCCGAGCCATAGCGGGACTATCTACCGAGCAGTACTTC. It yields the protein CASSLGSRAIAGLSTEQYF.

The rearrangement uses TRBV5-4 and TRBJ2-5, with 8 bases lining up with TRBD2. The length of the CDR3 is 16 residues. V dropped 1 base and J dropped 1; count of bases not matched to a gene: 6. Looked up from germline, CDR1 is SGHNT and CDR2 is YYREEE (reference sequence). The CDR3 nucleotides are TGTGCCAGCAGCTTGAACCGCGGGGGGAGCCAAGAGACCCAGTACTTC. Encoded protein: CASSLNRGGSQETQYF.

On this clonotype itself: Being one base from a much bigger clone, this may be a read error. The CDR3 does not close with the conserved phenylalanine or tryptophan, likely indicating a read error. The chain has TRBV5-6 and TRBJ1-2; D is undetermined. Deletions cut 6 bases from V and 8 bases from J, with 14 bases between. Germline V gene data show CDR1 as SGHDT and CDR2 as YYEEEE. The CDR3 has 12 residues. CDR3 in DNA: TGTGCCAGCACTCGGGGAATAGGAGGCTACACCTAC. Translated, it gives CASTRGIGGYTY.

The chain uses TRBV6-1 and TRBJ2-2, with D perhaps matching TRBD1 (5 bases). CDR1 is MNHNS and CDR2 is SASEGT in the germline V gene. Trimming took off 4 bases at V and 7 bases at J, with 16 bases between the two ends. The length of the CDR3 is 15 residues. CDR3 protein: CASSASKGIGGELFF. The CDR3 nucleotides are TGTGCCAGCAGTGCCTCTAAGGGGATAGGCGGGGAGCTGTTTTTT.

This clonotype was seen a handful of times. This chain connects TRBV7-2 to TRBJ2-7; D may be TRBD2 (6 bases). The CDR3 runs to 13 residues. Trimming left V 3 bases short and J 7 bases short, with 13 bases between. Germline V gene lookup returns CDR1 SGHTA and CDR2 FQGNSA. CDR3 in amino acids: CASSFSREIEQYF. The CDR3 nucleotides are TGTGCCAGCAGCTTTTCTCGGGAGATTGAGCAGTACTTC.

The CDR3 DNA reads as TGTGCCAGCAGCTCTAGGGGGGGGAGCAAAGAGACCCAGTACTTC. Its protein product is CASSSRGGSKETQYF. The V gene is TRBV7-2, the J gene TRBJ2-5; possibly TRBD2 for D (7 bases). There are 15 residues in the CDR3. Germline CDR1 reads SGHTA; CDR2 reads FQGNSA. V was trimmed by 4 bases and J by 3 bases, leaving 15 bases between them. Complete variable domain (other parts from reference TRBV7-2 and TRBJ2-5): GAGVSQSPSNKVTEKGKDVELRCDPISGHTALYWYRQSLGQGLEFLIYFQGNSAPDKSGLPSDRFSAERTGGSVSTLTIQRTQQEDSAVYLCASSSRGGSKETQYFGPGTRLLVL.

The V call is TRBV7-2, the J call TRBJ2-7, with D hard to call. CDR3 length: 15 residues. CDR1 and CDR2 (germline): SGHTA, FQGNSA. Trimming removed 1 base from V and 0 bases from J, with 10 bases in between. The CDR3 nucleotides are TGTGCCAGCAGCTTAGAGGCTATTGACTCCTACGAGCAGTACGTC. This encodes CASSLEAIDSYEQYV.

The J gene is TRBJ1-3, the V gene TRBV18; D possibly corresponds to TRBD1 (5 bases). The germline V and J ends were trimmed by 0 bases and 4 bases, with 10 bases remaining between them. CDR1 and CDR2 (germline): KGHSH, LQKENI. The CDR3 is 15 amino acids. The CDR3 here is CASSPPSGSGNTIYF. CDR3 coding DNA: TGTGCCAGCTCACCACCTTCAGGGTCCGGAAACACCATATATTTT. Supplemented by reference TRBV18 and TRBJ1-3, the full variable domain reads NAGVMQNPRHLVRRRGQEARLRCSPMKGHSHVYWYRQLPEEGLKFMVYLQKENIIDESGMPKERFSAEFPKEGPSILRIQQVVRGDSAAYFCASSPPSGSGNTIYFGEGSWLTVV.

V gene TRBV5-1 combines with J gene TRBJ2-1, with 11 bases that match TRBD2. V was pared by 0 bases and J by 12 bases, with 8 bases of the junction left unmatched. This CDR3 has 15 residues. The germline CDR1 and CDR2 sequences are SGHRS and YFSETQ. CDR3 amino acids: CASSLATSGSNRQFF. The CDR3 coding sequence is TGCGCCAGCAGCTTGGCAACTAGCGGGAGTAATAGGCAGTTCTTC. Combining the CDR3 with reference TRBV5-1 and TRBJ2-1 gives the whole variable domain KAGVTQTPRYLIKTRGQQVTLSCSPISGHRSVSWYQQTPGQGLQFLFEYFSETQRNKGNFPGRFSGRQFSNSRSEMNVSTLELGDSALYLCASSLATSGSNRQFFGPGTRLTVL.

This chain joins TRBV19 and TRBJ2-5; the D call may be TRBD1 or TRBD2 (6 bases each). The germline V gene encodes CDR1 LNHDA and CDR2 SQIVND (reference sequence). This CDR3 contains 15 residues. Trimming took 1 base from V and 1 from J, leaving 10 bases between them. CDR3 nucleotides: TGTGCCAGTAGTATAGGCGGGACAACCCAAGAGACCCAGTACTTC. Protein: CASSIGGTTQETQYF.